One and the same sample provided the 25 T cell receptor beta chains below, sequenced in a study of cytomegalovirus exposure and HLA in healthy donors. Use of 60 Vbeta and 13 Jbeta primers characterized the PCR. Profiled with immunoSEQ multiplex PCR; TCRdb holds only in-frame clones, not every one. The sample records tens of thousands of clones, around 80% being singletons. Sequencing used PBMCs. These receptors were obtained from a man aged 45-65 years in good health and CMV-seronegative.

Here the CDR3 reads CASSPQAWGYGYTF. DNA for the CDR3: TGTGCCAGCAGTCCACAGGCGTGGGGATATGGCTACACCTTC. This chain uses TRBV27 with TRBJ1-2; TRBD1 might be the D (5 bases). Trimming left V 5 bases short and J 5 bases short, with 15 bases between. Germline assignment: CDR1 MNHEY and CDR2 SMNVEV (reference sequence). This CDR3 contains 14 residues.

This chain links TRBV29-1 with TRBJ2-3; 8 nucleotides align to TRBD2. The CDR3 spans 14 residues. The junction had 6 bases not matched to a gene; V was cut back by 4 bases and J by 3 bases. CDR1 is SQVTM, CDR2 ANQGSEA, per germline. The CDR3 DNA is TGCAGCGTTGGGTTGGGACTAGGAACAGATACGCAGTATTTT. Translated: CSVGLGLGTDTQYF.

DNA of the CDR3: TGTGCCATCAGTGGTACAGGGACCCAGTGTGGCTACACCTTC. As protein: CAISGTGTQCGYTF. The chain joins TRBV10-3 to TRBJ1-2; D might be TRBD1 (6 bases). Germline loops: CDR1 ENHRY, CDR2 SYGVKD. V lost 4 bases, J lost 7 bases, and 16 bases lay in between. The CDR3 sequence is 14 residues long.

The chain carries TRBV19 and TRBJ2-3; D is perhaps TRBD1 (6 bases). V was shortened by 4 bases and J by 0 bases, with 8 bases between the two germline ends. The CDR3 has 14 amino acids. The germline gives CDR1 LNHDA, CDR2 SQIVND (reference sequence). Here the CDR3 reads CASSRTVSTDTQYF. In nucleotides, the CDR3 is TGTGCCAGTAGTAGGACAGTTAGCACAGATACGCAGTATTTT.

The V call is TRBV28, the J call TRBJ2-3; tentative D call: TRBD2 (6 bases). V lost 2 bases, J lost 0 bases, and 6 bases lay in between. The CDR3 loop spans 14 amino acids. In germline, CDR1 is MDHEN, CDR2 SYDVKM. CDR3 sequence reads: CASSLAGSTDTQYF. CDR3 in DNA: TGTGCCAGCAGTTTAGCGGGGAGCACAGATACGCAGTATTTT. Drawing the rest from reference TRBV28 and TRBJ2-3, the complete variable domain is DVKVTQSSRYLVKRTGEKVFLECVQDMDHENMFWYRQDPGLGLRLIYFSYDVKMKEKGDIPEGYSVSREKKERFSLILESASTNQTSMYLCASSLAGSTDTQYFGPGTRLTVL.

This clone was counted a few times. V gene TRBV15 combines with J gene TRBJ2-7; 7 bases line up with TRBD2. Germline V CDR1 and CDR2: LNHNV, YYDKDF (reference sequence). The V segment lost 6 bases and the J segment 4 bases; nucleotides outside the gene matches: 12. CDR3 length: 15 amino acids. The CDR3 loop reads CATRKGREPVYEQYF. The DNA for the CDR3 is TGTGCCACCAGGAAAGGGCGGGAGCCCGTGTACGAGCAGTACTTC. The variable domain in full, with the rest retrieved from reference TRBV15 and TRBJ2-7, is DAMVIQNPRYQVTQFGKPVTLSCSQTLNHNVMYWYQQKSSQAPKLLFHYYDKDFNNEADTPDNFQSRRPNTSFCFLDIRSPGLGDTAMYLCATRKGREPVYEQYFGPGTRLTVT.

In DNA form, the CDR3 reads TGTGCCAGCAGCTGGCCCCGGGACAGGGGGCTCGAGGAGACCCAGTACTTC. Its protein product is CASSWPRDRGLEETQYF. The chain recombines TRBV5-6 with TRBJ2-5; 12 bases align to TRBD1. Looked up from germline, CDR1 is SGHDT and CDR2 is YYEEEE. V shed 3 bases, J shed 5 bases, and the junction held 11 bases outside the gene matches. The CDR3 sequence is 17 residues long.

This chain connects TRBV5-5 to TRBJ1-4; weak D call: TRBD1 (5 bases). CDR3 length equals 15 residues. V dropped 0 bases and J dropped 5 bases, with 11 bases sitting between them. Germline CDR1 SGHKS, CDR2 YYEKEE (reference sequence). The CDR3 loop reads CASSLAAGPNEKLFF. The CDR3, as DNA: TGTGCCAGCAGCTTGGCCGCAGGGCCGAATGAAAAACTGTTTTTT.

Only a few counts were recorded for this clone. This chain uses TRBV28 with TRBJ2-1; D is possibly TRBD2 (5 bases). The germline V gene has CDR1 MDHEN and CDR2 SYDVKM. This CDR3 is built from 14 residues. Trimming cost V 7 bases and J 1 base, with 11 bases left between them. In DNA, the CDR3 is TGTGCCAGCACCATCGGGAAGTCCTACAATGAGCAGTTCTTC. It translates to CASTIGKSYNEQFF.

The rearrangement uses TRBV27 and TRBJ2-3, with 15 nucleotides matching TRBD2. Germline-derived CDR1 and CDR2 are MNHEY and SMNVEV (reference sequence). This CDR3 comprises 17 residues. Losses at the gene ends were 6 bases for V and 3 bases for J; bases not matched to a gene: 7. In DNA form, the CDR3 reads TGTGCCAGCAGGGGAGGACTAGCGGGAGGGCGGACAGATACGCAGTATTTT. As protein: CASRGGLAGGRTDTQYF.

This clone came up a few times. The chain combines TRBV5-5 with TRBJ2-7; D perhaps matches TRBD1 (5 bases). This CDR3 contains 14 residues. Trimming took off 2 bases at V and 2 bases at J, with 11 bases between the two ends. CDR1 SGHKS and CDR2 YYEKEE come from the germline V gene (reference sequence). This chain's CDR3 is CASSFSADTYEQYF. CDR3 bases: TGTGCCAGCAGCTTTTCTGCGGACACCTACGAGCAGTACTTC.

In its sample, this clone was seen a few times. This chain uses TRBV30 with TRBJ2-6, with unresolved D. Trimming removed 3 bases at V and 0 bases at J, with 6 bases between. This CDR3 has 14 amino acids. The germline gives CDR1 GTSNPN, CDR2 SVGIG (reference sequence). The CDR3 region has the DNA TGTGCCTGGAGAGCTCACTCTGGGGCCAACGTCCTGACTTTC. Its translation: CAWRAHSGANVLTF. The whole variable domain, filled in from reference TRBV30 and TRBJ2-6, reads SQTIHQWPATLVQPVGSPLSLECTVEGTSNPNLYWYRQAAGRGLQLLFYSVGIGQISSEVPQNLSASRPQDRQFILSSKKLLLSDSGFYLCAWRAHSGANVLTFGAGSRLTVL.

The V gene is TRBV28, the J gene TRBJ1-2, with 8 bases identical to TRBD1. V lost 1 base, J lost 8 bases, and 6 bases stayed unmatched. CDR1 and CDR2 (germline): MDHEN, SYDVKM. The CDR3 is made up of 14 amino acids. CDR3 coding DNA: TGTGCCAGCAGTTTATCCTGGACAGGGAGCGGCTACACCTTC. This gives the protein CASSLSWTGSGYTF.

V gene TRBV5-8 combines with J gene TRBJ2-3; no firm D call. The germline CDR1 and CDR2 sequences are SGHTS and YDEGEE. The CDR3 consists of 13 residues. Trimming stripped 4 bases from V and 13 bases from J, with 19 bases between. The CDR3 loop is CASSPGPELREYF. The CDR3 bases are TGTGCCAGCAGCCCCGGTCCTGAGCTACGCGAGTATTTT. Looking up the rest from reference TRBV5-8 and TRBJ2-3 gives the full variable domain: EAGVTQSPTHLIKTRGQQATLRCSPISGHTSVYWYQQALGLGLQFLLWYDEGEERNRGNFPPRFSGRQFPNYSSELNVNALELEDSALYLCASSPGPELREYFGPGTRLTVL.

The chain uses TRBV4-1 and TRBJ1-1, with 7 bases that match TRBD1. J gave up 0 bases and V 4 bases, and 5 bases lay outside the gene matches. The germline V gene encodes CDR1 MGHRA and CDR2 YSYEKL. The CDR3 extends over 15 amino acids. DNA for the CDR3: TGCGCCAGCAGCCTCGACAGGGCTATGAACACTGAAGCTTTCTTT. Amino acids: CASSLDRAMNTEAFF.

The gene calls are TRBV5-1 and TRBJ1-4; D might be TRBD1 (6 bases). Per germline, CDR1 SGHRS and CDR2 YFSETQ. Trimming cost V 0 bases and J 5 bases, with 8 bases left between them. The CDR3 is made up of 14 amino acids. Here the CDR3 DNA reads TGCGCCAGCAGCTTGGACAGGGAAAATGAAAAACTGTTTTTT. This codes for CASSLDRENEKLFF.

The rearrangement joins TRBV7-2 to TRBJ2-1, with 10 bases lining up with TRBD2. This CDR3 is 18 amino acids long. Germline trimming cut 2 bases from V and 7 bases from J; bases unmatched to any gene: 14. Germline V gene lookup returns CDR1 SGHTA and CDR2 FQGNSA. The DNA for the CDR3 is TGTGCCAGCAGCTTATACGTGAGAGCGGGAGGGATATCGAATGAGCAGTTCTTC. Translation: CASSLYVRAGGISNEQFF.

The chain couples TRBV30 to TRBJ1-2; possibly TRBD1 for D (5 bases). CDR1 and CDR2 from the germline V gene are GTSNPN and SVGIG (reference sequence). This CDR3 contains 11 residues. Trimming took off 4 bases at V and 7 bases at J, with 10 bases between the two ends. The CDR3 DNA sequence: TGTGCCTGGACAGGGATGTTTGGCTACACCTTC. Translation gives CAWTGMFGYTF.

This rearrangement joins TRBV14 to TRBJ2-5; TRBD1 matches at 8 bases. Germline V CDR1 and CDR2: SGHDN, FVKESK. The CDR3 has 15 residues. V trimming: 3 bases; J trimming: 6 bases; junction bases outside the gene matches: 9. Here the CDR3 reads CASSQISGGAKTQYF. The DNA of the CDR3 is TGTGCCAGCAGCCAGATATCAGGGGGCGCGAAGACCCAGTACTTC.

The rearrangement joins TRBV4-3 to TRBJ1-1; TRBD1 might be the D (6 bases). The CDR3 has 16 amino acids. The germline CDR1 and CDR2 sequences are LGHNA and YSLEER. Trimming shortened V by 1 base and J by 2 bases, and 14 bases separated the two germline ends. For the CDR3, the DNA is TGCGCCAGCAGCCAAGCTGACAGGTTGGGTAACACTGAAGCTTTCTTT. This encodes CASSQADRLGNTEAFF.

There are many counts of this clone. The chain joins TRBV7-6 to TRBJ1-1; possible D gene TRBD1, 5 bases. Trimming shortened V by 1 base and J by 4 bases, and 16 bases separated the two germline ends. CDR3 length equals 16 residues. CDR1 and CDR2 from the germline V gene are SGHVS and FNYEAQ. CDR3 in amino acids: CASSLGGAGIITEAFF. The CDR3 nucleotides read TGTGCCAGCAGCTTAGGAGGTGCAGGGATCATCACTGAAGCTTTCTTT.

The chain has TRBV27 and TRBJ2-1; D possibly corresponds to TRBD1 (6 bases). From germline, CDR1 is MNHEY and CDR2 SMNVEV (reference sequence). The CDR3 spans 14 residues. Trimming took off 6 bases at V and 4 bases at J, with 13 bases between the two ends. The CDR3 nucleotides read TGTGCCAGCAGAACCCGGGACACATACAATGAGCAGTTCTTC. It specifies CASRTRDTYNEQFF.

With regard to this clone: At one of its ends the junction is not consistent with the germline gene, which may arise from a read error. The chain carries TRBV6-5 and TRBJ1-3, with D perhaps matching TRBD1 (6 bases). The germline V gene has CDR1 MNHEY and CDR2 SVGAGI. The CDR3 consists of 12 residues. The CDR3 protein is CASGQFGDTIYF. The CDR3 DNA reads TGTGCCAGTGGACAGTTTGGAGACACCATATATTTT.

CDR3 region: CASSTGGPGANVLTF. The CDR3 DNA sequence: TGTGCCAGCAGCACAGGGGGCCCTGGGGCCAACGTCCTGACTTTC. This chain connects TRBV2 to TRBJ2-6, with TRBD1 identical over 9 bases. V gave up 6 bases and J gave up 2 bases; unmatched junction bases: 2. CDR1 is SNHLY, CDR2 FYNNEI, per germline. The CDR3 length is 15 residues. The variable domain in full, with the rest retrieved from reference TRBV2 and TRBJ2-6, is EPEVTQTPSHQVTQMGQEVILRCVPISNHLYFYWYRQILGQKVEFLVSFYNNEISEKSEIFDDQFSVERPDGSNFTLKIRSTKLEDSAMYFCASSTGGPGANVLTFGAGSRLTVL.

The chain is built from TRBV7-9 and TRBJ1-4; D possibly corresponds to TRBD1 (5 bases). The CDR3 totals 17 residues. V was pared by 6 bases and J by 1 base, with 18 bases between. CDR1 and CDR2 (germline): SEHNR, FQNEAQ (reference sequence). This chain's CDR3 is CASSSHYSGITNEKLFF. Here the CDR3 DNA reads TGTGCCAGCAGTTCCCATTACTCAGGGATAACTAATGAAAAACTGTTTTTT.